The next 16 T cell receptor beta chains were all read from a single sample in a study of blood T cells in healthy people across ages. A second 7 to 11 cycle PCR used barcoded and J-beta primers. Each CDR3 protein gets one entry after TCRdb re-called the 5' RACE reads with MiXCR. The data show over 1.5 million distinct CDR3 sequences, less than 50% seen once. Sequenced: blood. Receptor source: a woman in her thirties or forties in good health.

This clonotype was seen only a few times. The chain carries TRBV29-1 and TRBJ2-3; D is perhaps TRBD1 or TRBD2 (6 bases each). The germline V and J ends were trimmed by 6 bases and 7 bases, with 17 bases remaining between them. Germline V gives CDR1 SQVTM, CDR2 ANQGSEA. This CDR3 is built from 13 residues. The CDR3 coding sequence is TGCAGCGTGCCCGGAGGGGGGACGAATACGCAGTATTTT. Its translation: CSVPGGGTNTQYF.

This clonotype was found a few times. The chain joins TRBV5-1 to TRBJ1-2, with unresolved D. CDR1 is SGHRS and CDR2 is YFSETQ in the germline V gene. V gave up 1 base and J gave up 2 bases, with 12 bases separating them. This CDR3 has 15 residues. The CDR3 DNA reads TGCGCCAGCAGCTTGCAGACACGAGTCAACTATGGCTACACCTTC. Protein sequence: CASSLQTRVNYGYTF.

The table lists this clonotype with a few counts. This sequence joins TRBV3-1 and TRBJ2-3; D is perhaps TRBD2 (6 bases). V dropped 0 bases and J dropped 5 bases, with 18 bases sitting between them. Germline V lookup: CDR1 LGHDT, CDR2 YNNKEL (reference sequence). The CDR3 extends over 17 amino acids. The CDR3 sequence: CASSQEGGRTLGDTQYF. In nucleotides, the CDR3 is TGTGCCAGCAGCCAAGAGGGGGGACGGACCCTCGGAGATACGCAGTATTTT.

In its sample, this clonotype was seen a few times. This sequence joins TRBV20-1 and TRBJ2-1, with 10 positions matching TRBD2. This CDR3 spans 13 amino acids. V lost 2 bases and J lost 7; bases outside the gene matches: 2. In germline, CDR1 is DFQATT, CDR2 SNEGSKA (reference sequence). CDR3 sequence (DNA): TGCAGTGCTAGAAGCGGGGGGGAAAATGAGCAGTTCTTC. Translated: CSARSGGENEQFF.

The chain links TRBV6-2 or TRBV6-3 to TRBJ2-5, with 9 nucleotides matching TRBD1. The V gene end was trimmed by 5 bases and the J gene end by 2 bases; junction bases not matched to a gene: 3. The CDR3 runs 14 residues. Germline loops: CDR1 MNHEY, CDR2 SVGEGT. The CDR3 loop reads CASSHGTGQETQYF. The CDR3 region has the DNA TGTGCCAGCAGTCACGGGACAGGGCAAGAGACCCAGTACTTC.

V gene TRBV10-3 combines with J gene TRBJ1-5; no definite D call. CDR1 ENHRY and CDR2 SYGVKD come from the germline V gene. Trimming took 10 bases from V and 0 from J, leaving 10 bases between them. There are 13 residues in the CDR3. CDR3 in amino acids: CATADYSNQPQHF. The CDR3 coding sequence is TGTGCCACGGCAGACTATAGCAATCAGCCCCAGCATTTT.

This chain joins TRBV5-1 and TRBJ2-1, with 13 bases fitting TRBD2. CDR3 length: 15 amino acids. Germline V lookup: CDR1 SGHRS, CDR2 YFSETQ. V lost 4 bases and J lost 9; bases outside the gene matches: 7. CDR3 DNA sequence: TGCGCCAGCAGCCCTAGACTAGCGGGGGGTTGTGAGCAGTTCTTC. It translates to CASSPRLAGGCEQFF.

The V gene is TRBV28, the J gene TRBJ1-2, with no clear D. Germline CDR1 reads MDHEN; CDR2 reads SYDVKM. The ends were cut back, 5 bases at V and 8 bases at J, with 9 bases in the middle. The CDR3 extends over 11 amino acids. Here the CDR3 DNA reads TGTGCCAGCAGTACTCATTTAGGCTACACCTTC. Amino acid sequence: CASSTHLGYTF.

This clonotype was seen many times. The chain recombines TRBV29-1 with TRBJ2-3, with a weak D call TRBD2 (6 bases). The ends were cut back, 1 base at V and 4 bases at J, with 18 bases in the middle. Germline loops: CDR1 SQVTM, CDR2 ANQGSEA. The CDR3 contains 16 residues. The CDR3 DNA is TGCAGCGTTGAAGGAGGTGGCGGGGCAATAGCAGATACGCAGTATTTT. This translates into CSVEGGGGAIADTQYF.

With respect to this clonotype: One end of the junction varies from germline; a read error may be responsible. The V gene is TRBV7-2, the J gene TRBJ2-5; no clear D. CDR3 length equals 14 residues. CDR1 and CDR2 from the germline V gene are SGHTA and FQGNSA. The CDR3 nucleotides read TGTGCCGGCAGCTTAGCTCGGCAGAGGGAGACCCAGTACTTC. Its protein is CAGSLARQRETQYF.

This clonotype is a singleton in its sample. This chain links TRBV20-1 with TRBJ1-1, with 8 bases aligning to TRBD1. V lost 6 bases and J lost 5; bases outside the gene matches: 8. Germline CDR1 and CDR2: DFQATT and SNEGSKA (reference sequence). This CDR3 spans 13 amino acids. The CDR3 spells CSADVTGGTEAFF. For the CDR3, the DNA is TGCAGTGCCGATGTCACAGGGGGTACTGAAGCTTTCTTT.

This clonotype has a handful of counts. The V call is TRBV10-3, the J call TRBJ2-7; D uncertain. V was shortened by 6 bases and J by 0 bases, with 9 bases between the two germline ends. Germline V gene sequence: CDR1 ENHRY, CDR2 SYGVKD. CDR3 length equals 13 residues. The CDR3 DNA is TGTGCCATCAGGGACGGATACTCCTACGAGCAGTACTTC. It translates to CAIRDGYSYEQYF.

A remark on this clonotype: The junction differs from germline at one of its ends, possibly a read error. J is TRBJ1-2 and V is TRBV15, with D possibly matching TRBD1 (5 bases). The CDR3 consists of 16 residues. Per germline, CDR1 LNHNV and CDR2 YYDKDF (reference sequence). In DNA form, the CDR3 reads TGTGCCACTAGCAGAGATTGGTCGGGGCAGGGACGCGGCTACACCTTC. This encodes CATSRDWSGQGRGYTF.

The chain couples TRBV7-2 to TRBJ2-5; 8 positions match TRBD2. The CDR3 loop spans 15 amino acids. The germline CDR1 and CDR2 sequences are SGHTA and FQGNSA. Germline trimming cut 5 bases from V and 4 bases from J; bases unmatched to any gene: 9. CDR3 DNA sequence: TGTGCCAGCAGCAGGGGACTAGATTTGGGAGAGACCCAGTACTTC. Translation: CASSRGLDLGETQYF.

CDR3 in DNA: TGTGCCAGCAGCCAAACCGGGACAGGGAAAAACTATGGCTACACCTTC. Translation: CASSQTGTGKNYGYTF. This chain links TRBV3-1 with TRBJ1-2, with 9 bases that match TRBD1. J was trimmed by 2 bases and V by 2 bases; bases with no gene match: 6. Germline CDR1 and CDR2: LGHDT and YNNKEL (reference sequence). The CDR3 totals 16 residues.

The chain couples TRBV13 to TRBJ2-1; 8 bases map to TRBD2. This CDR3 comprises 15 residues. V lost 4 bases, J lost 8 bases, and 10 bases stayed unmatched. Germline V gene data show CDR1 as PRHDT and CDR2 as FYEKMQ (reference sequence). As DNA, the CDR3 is TGTGCCAGCAGCTCGCGGCGGGGGGTGATCGATGAGCAGTTCTTC. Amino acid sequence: CASSSRRGVIDEQFF.